One sample yielded the 25 T cell receptor beta chains listed below, sequenced in a study of cytomegalovirus exposure and HLA in healthy donors. In the PCR, 60 Vbeta and 13 Jbeta primers were used. The data were produced by immunoSEQ multiplex PCR, yet TCRdb's version contains in-frame clones alone and is incomplete. The sample comprises approximately 100,000 clones, 60% to 85% of which are singletons, and about a sixth rests with the top ten. What was sequenced was PBMCs. The receptor set was obtained from a man between 60 and 75 years old in good health and CMV-seropositive.

This clone was counted between two and nine times. This sequence joins TRBV13 and TRBJ2-6; 7 bases align to TRBD1. The CDR3 runs 15 residues. The J segment lost 2 bases and the V segment lost 4 bases, leaving 2 bases of the junction unmatched. Germline values: CDR1 PRHDT, CDR2 FYEKMQ (reference sequence). The CDR3 region has the DNA TGTGCCAGCAGCTCGGGACAGACTGGGGCCAACGTCCTGACTTTC. Its translation: CASSSGQTGANVLTF.

This clone was seen more than once but under ten times. The chain links TRBV29-1 to TRBJ1-1; maybe TRBD1 (5 bases). Germline loops: CDR1 SQVTM, CDR2 ANQGSEA. V lost 6 bases and J lost 6, with 17 bases in between. This CDR3 spans 13 amino acids. CDR3 DNA: TGCAGCGTGAGCAAGACAGTGCTAGCTGAAGCTTTCTTT. It is translated as CSVSKTVLAEAFF.

This clone has just one count. The V and J genes are TRBV5-4 and TRBJ2-3; 10 bases line up with TRBD1. Looked up from germline, CDR1 is SGHNT and CDR2 is YYREEE (reference sequence). This CDR3 region has 17 residues. V lost 2 bases to trimming and J lost 3 bases; unmatched junction nucleotides: 9. CDR3 residues: CASSFFTRQGATDTQYF. The CDR3 bases are TGTGCCAGCAGCTTCTTTACTCGACAGGGGGCAACAGATACGCAGTATTTT.

This chain joins TRBV30 and TRBJ1-2; TRBD1 might be the D (6 bases). Trimming took off 3 bases at V and 2 bases at J, with 10 bases between the two ends. The CDR3 consists of 13 residues. CDR1 and CDR2 (germline): GTSNPN, SVGIG (reference sequence). In DNA, the CDR3 is TGTGCCTGGAGCTGGACAGACAACTATGGCTACACCTTC. Encoded protein: CAWSWTDNYGYTF.

This clone was seen a handful of times. V gene TRBV6-1 combines with J gene TRBJ2-7, with D hard to call. Germline CDR1 MNHNS, CDR2 SASEGT. The CDR3 sequence is 10 residues long. Deletions cut 8 bases from V and 3 bases from J, with 5 bases between. CDR3: CASGFYEQYF. The DNA for the CDR3 is TGTGCCAGCGGCTTCTACGAGCAGTACTTC.

This sequence joins TRBV7-8 and TRBJ2-7; TRBD2 is a possible D gene (6 bases). Trimming stripped 5 bases from V and 9 bases from J, with 14 bases between. From germline, CDR1 is SGHVS and CDR2 FQNEAQ. CDR3 length: 12 residues. In DNA form, the CDR3 reads TGTGCCAGCAGCCCAGAGCGGCGGGGGCAGTACTTC. It specifies CASSPERRGQYF. The full variable domain, completed using reference TRBV7-8 and TRBJ2-7, is GAGVSQSPRYKVAKRGQDVALRCDPISGHVSLFWYQQALGQGPEFLTYFQNEAQLDKSGLPSDRFFAERPEGSVSTLKIQRTQQEDSAVYLCASSPERRGQYFGPGTRLTVT.

The rearrangement links TRBV27 to TRBJ2-1, with TRBD1 identical over 7 bases. CDR1 is MNHEY and CDR2 is SMNVEV in the germline V gene (reference sequence). This CDR3 region has 14 residues. Trimming removed 4 bases from V and 5 bases from J; junction bases left unmatched: 5. CDR3: CASSYQTGNNEQFF. In DNA, the CDR3 is TGTGCCAGCAGTTATCAGACAGGGAACAATGAGCAGTTCTTC.

Of note for this clone: This CDR3 is also generated by other DNA sequences in the sample. The rearrangement uses TRBV5-1 and TRBJ2-5; D uncertain. Germline CDR1 SGHRS, CDR2 YFSETQ. The CDR3 has 11 residues. Deletions cut 4 bases from V and 1 base from J, with 2 bases between. The CDR3 spells CASSLQETQYF. CDR3 DNA sequence: TGCGCCAGCAGCCTCCAAGAGACCCAGTACTTC.

V usage is TRBV25-1 and J usage is TRBJ2-2; 8 bases are a match to TRBD2. Per the germline V gene, CDR1 is MGHDK and CDR2 is SYGVNS. The V gene end was trimmed by 2 bases and the J gene end by 4 bases; junction bases not matched to a gene: 12. CDR3 size: 18 residues. The CDR3 loop is CASSETPGTRSRTGELFF. As DNA, the CDR3 is TGTGCCAGCAGTGAAACTCCCGGGACTAGAAGCCGCACCGGGGAGCTGTTTTTT.

The J gene is TRBJ2-5, the V gene TRBV19; D perhaps matches TRBD2 (6 bases). The CDR3 length is 13 residues. Germline V gene lookup returns CDR1 LNHDA and CDR2 SQIVND (reference sequence). Trimming took 8 bases from V and 2 from J, leaving 12 bases between them. CDR3 in amino acids: CASGAGLQETQYF. CDR3 nucleotide sequence: TGTGCCAGTGGGGCGGGACTTCAAGAGACCCAGTACTTC.

The sample holds one count of this clone. The chain couples TRBV7-2 to TRBJ2-1; TRBD2 matches at 11 bases. The V segment lost 6 bases and the J segment 4 bases; nucleotides outside the gene matches: 11. The CDR3 consists of 17 residues. Germline loops: CDR1 SGHTA, CDR2 FQGNSA. CDR3 DNA sequence: TGTGCCAGCAGTCCAAGGCTAGCGGGGGGCCAGTACAATGAGCAGTTCTTC. Protein: CASSPRLAGGQYNEQFF.

V is TRBV30 and J is TRBJ2-7; no definite D call. The CDR3 runs 11 residues. The V gene's germline CDR1 is GTSNPN and CDR2 SVGIG (reference sequence). Trimming shortened V by 5 bases and J by 4 bases, and 9 bases separated the two germline ends. The chain's CDR3 is CAWVRDYEQYF. CDR3 in DNA: TGTGCCTGGGTAAGAGATTACGAGCAGTACTTC.

The V call is TRBV10-3, the J call TRBJ1-2, with a possible D match to TRBD1 (5 bases). Deletions cut 5 bases from V and 6 bases from J, with 16 bases between. The CDR3 is 14 residues long. Germline CDR1 is ENHRY and CDR2 is SYGVKD. CDR3 protein: CAISYDSGKDGYTF. CDR3 sequence (DNA): TGTGCCATCAGTTACGACAGTGGTAAGGATGGCTACACCTTC.

This clone was counted a few times. This rearrangement joins TRBV29-1 to TRBJ2-1, with 11 bases lining up with TRBD2. From germline, CDR1 is SQVTM and CDR2 ANQGSEA. Losses at the gene ends were 3 bases for V and 5 bases for J; bases not matched to a gene: 6. This CDR3 has 15 amino acids. The CDR3 DNA reads TGCAGCGTTGATCGGGGGACTAGCGGAAACAATGAGCAGTTCTTC. This sequence encodes CSVDRGTSGNNEQFF.

The chain recombines TRBV6-6 with TRBJ1-5; unclear D gene. CDR1 MNHNY and CDR2 SVGAGI come from the germline V gene (reference sequence). The length of the CDR3 is 16 residues. V was trimmed by 5 bases and J by 0 bases, leaving 14 bases between them. The CDR3 sequence: CASSPSILYSNQPQHF. CDR3 nucleotide sequence: TGTGCCAGCAGTCCCTCCATACTCTATAGCAATCAGCCCCAGCATTTT.

The gene calls are TRBV10-3 and TRBJ2-3; 9 bases agree with TRBD1. The CDR3 runs to 15 residues. V gave up 6 bases and J gave up 2 bases; unmatched junction bases: 6. CDR1 is ENHRY and CDR2 is SYGVKD in the germline V gene. The chain's CDR3 is CAIRETGGYTDTQYF. CDR3 nucleotide sequence: TGTGCCATCAGGGAGACAGGGGGTTACACAGATACGCAGTATTTT.

This clone has a single count. The J gene is TRBJ2-7, the V gene TRBV7-9, with 7 nucleotides matching TRBD1. Per germline, CDR1 SEHNR and CDR2 FQNEAQ (reference sequence). V lost 0 bases and J lost 0; bases outside the gene matches: 5. CDR3 length equals 16 residues. CDR3 sequence: CASSLARGPYSYEQYF. The CDR3 DNA sequence: TGTGCCAGCAGCTTAGCGAGGGGGCCCTACTCCTACGAGCAGTACTTC.

This clone was detected only a few times. Here the CDR3 DNA reads TGTGCCAGCAGCTCTGGACAGGGCAACGATGAGCAGTTCTTC. Its translation: CASSSGQGNDEQFF. The genes are TRBV7-3 and TRBJ2-1; 8 positions match TRBD1. CDR3 length: 14 amino acids. The V gene's germline CDR1 is SGHTA and CDR2 FQGTGA. J gave up 8 bases and V 4 bases, and 7 bases lay outside the gene matches.

The rearrangement joins TRBV10-1 to TRBJ2-1; the match to TRBD1 covers 8 bases. The CDR3 covers 11 residues. V lost 6 bases and J lost 12; bases outside the gene matches: 4. The germline CDR1 and CDR2 sequences are WNHNN and SYGVQD (reference sequence). In DNA, the CDR3 is TGCGCCAGCAGCAGGGGGCTTCTGCAGTTCTTC. Translation gives CASSRGLLQFF.

The chain is built from TRBV18 and TRBJ1-3; possibly TRBD1 for D (6 bases). V was cut by 4 bases and J by 2 bases, with 12 bases left in between. The CDR3 sequence is 15 residues long. Germline V gives CDR1 KGHSH, CDR2 LQKENI. The CDR3 here is CASSRETGPGNTIYF. CDR3 nucleotide sequence: TGTGCCAGCTCACGAGAGACAGGACCTGGAAACACCATATATTTT.

The rearrangement joins TRBV7-9 to TRBJ1-1, with a weak D call TRBD1 (6 bases). Per germline, CDR1 SEHNR and CDR2 FQNEAQ (reference sequence). This CDR3 has 14 residues. Trimming removed 2 bases at V and 2 bases at J, with 9 bases between. CDR3 DNA: TGTGCCAGCAGCTTATACAGGGCAAACACTGAAGCTTTCTTT. It codes for CASSLYRANTEAFF.

This clone has only one observation. The V call is TRBV5-1, the J call TRBJ2-7; the match to TRBD2 covers 11 bases. The CDR3 extends over 14 amino acids. The V gene end was trimmed by 5 bases and the J gene end by 4 bases; junction bases not matched to a gene: 5. From germline, CDR1 is SGHRS and CDR2 YFSETQ. This chain's CDR3 is CASRFSGGAYEQYF. As DNA, the CDR3 is TGCGCCAGCAGATTTAGCGGGGGGGCATACGAGCAGTACTTC.

The V and J genes are TRBV11-2 and TRBJ1-1, with D possibly being TRBD1 (6 bases). Germline V CDR1 and CDR2: SGHAT, FQNNGV. The CDR3 consists of 15 residues. Between the trimmed V and J ends, which lost 3 bases and 4 bases, there was a span of 15 bases. For the CDR3, the DNA is TGTGCCAGCAGCTTTTCCCCAACAGGGAGCACTGAAGCTTTCTTT. This sequence encodes CASSFSPTGSTEAFF.

The rearrangement links TRBV5-1 to TRBJ2-7, with D possibly TRBD1 on 6 matching bases. Germline-derived CDR1 and CDR2 are SGHRS and YFSETQ. The germline V and J ends were trimmed by 1 base and 4 bases, with 15 bases remaining between them. The CDR3 contains 15 residues. The CDR3 nucleotides are TGCGCCAGCAGCTTGTTCGGGACACCGAATTACGAGCAGTACTTC. This sequence encodes CASSLFGTPNYEQYF.

The table lists this clone with a few counts. This sequence joins TRBV6-5 and TRBJ1-1; the D is unclear. The CDR3 extends over 13 amino acids. The germline V gene has CDR1 MNHEY and CDR2 SVGAGI. Between the trimmed V and J ends, which lost 7 bases and 0 bases, there was a span of 9 bases. CDR3 residues: CASKPGMNTEAFF. CDR3 nucleotide sequence: TGTGCCAGCAAACCTGGCATGAACACTGAAGCTTTCTTT.